This T cell receptor (beta chain) was captured in a study of T cell repertoires in aging, cancer and after chemotherapy. Rearranged V-D-J TRB sequences were amplified with a mixed TRB-A/B primer pool. TCRdb re-called the multiplex PCR reads through MiXCR, storing one row per CDR3 protein. This table has fewer than 2,000 distinct CDR3 sequences, 22% appearing once. Relative to its sample, this clonotype is medium-sized. From germline, CDR1 is KGHDR and CDR2 SFDVKD. V trimming: 12 bases; J trimming: 2 bases; junction bases outside the gene matches: 5. The CDR3 spans 13 residues. Amplification of TCR beta used genomic DNA extracted from peripheral blood.

This clonotype originated in a human donor with a solid tumor. The V call is TRBV24-1, the J call TRBJ2-2; 7 bases agree with TRBD1. Sample: blood. The CDR3 DNA reads TGTGCCGCTGGACAGGCAAACACCGGGGAGCTGTTTTTT. Translated: CAAGQANTGELFF.